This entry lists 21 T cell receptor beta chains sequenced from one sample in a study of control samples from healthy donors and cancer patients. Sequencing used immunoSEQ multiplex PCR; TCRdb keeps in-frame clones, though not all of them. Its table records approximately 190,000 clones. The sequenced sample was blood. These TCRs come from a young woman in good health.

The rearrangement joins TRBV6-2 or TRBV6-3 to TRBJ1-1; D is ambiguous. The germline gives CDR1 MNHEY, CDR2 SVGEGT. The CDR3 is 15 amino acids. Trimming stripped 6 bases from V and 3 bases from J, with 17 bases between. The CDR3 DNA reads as TGTGCCAGCAGCCCCGCCCGAAGGGTATACACTGAAGCTTTCTTT. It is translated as CASSPARRVYTEAFF.

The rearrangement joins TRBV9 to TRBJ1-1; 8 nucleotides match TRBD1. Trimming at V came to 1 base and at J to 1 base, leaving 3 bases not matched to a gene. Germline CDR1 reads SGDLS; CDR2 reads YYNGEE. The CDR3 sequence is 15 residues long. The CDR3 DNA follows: TGTGCCAGCAGCGTAAGCAGGGGGCAGAACACTGAAGCTTTCTTT. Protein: CASSVSRGQNTEAFF.

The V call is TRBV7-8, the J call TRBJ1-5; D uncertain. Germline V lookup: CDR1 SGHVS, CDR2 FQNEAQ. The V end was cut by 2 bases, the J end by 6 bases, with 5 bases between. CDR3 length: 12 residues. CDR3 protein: CASSLTAQPQHF. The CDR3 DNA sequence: TGTGCCAGCAGCTTAACCGCTCAGCCCCAGCATTTT.

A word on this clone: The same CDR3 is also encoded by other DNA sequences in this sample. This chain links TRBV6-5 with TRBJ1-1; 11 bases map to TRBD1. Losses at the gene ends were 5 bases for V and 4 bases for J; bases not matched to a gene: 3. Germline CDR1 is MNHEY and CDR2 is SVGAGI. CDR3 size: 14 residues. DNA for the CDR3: TGTGCCAGCAGTCTCGGGACAGGGGGCACTGAAGCTTTCTTT. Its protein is CASSLGTGGTEAFF.

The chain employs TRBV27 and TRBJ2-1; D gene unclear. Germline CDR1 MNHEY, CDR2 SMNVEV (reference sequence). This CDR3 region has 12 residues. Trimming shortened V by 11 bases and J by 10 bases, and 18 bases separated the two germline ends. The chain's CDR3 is CASWDSPLEQFF. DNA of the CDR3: TGTGCCTCGTGGGATTCCCCTTTGGAGCAGTTCTTC.

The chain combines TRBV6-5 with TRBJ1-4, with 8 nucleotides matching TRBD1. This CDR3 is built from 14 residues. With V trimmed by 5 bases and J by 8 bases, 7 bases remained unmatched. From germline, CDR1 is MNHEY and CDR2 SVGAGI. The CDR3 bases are TGTGCCAGCAGTCGGACAGGGCTGAGGGAAAAACTGTTTTTT. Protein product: CASSRTGLREKLFF.

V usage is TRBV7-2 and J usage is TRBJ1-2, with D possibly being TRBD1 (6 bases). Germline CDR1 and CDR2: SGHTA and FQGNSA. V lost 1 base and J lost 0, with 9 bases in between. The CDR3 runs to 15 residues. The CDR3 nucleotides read TGTGCCAGCAGCTTAGGGACAGTAGCTAACTATGGCTACACCTTC. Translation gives CASSLGTVANYGYTF.

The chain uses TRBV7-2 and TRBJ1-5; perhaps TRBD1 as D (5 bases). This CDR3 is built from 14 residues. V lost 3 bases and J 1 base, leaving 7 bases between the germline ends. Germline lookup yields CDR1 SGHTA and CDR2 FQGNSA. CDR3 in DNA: TGTGCCAGCAGCTTCTCAGGGAGCAATCAGCCCCAGCATTTT. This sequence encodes CASSFSGSNQPQHF. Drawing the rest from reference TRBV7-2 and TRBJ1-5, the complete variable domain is GAGVSQSPSNKVTEKGKDVELRCDPISGHTALYWYRQSLGQGLEFLIYFQGNSAPDKSGLPSDRFSAERTGGSVSTLTIQRTQQEDSAVYLCASSFSGSNQPQHFGDGTRLSIL.

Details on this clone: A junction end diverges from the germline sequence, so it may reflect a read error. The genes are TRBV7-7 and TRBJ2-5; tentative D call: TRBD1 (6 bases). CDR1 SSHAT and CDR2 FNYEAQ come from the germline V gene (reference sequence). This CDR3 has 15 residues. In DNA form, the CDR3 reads TGTGCTAGCAGCTTAGGACAGATCCAGCAAGAGACCCAGTACTTC. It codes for CASSLGQIQQETQYF.

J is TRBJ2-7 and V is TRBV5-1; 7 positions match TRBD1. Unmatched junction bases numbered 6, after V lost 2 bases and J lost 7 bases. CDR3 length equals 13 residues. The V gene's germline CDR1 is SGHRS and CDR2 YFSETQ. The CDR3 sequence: CASSFDRVDEQYF. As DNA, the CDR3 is TGCGCCAGCAGCTTCGACAGGGTAGATGAGCAGTACTTC. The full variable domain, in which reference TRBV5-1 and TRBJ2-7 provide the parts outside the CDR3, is KAGVTQTPRYLIKTRGQQVTLSCSPISGHRSVSWYQQTPGQGLQFLFEYFSETQRNKGNFPGRFSGRQFSNSRSEMNVSTLELGDSALYLCASSFDRVDEQYFGPGTRLTVT.

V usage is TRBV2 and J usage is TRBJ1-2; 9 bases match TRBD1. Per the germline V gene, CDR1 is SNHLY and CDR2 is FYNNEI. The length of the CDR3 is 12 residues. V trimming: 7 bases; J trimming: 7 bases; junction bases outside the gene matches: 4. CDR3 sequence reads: CASTETGGGYTF. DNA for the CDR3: TGTGCCAGCACGGAGACAGGGGGTGGCTACACCTTC. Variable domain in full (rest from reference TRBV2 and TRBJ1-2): EPEVTQTPSHQVTQMGQEVILRCVPISNHLYFYWYRQILGQKVEFLVSFYNNEISEKSEIFDDQFSVERPDGSNFTLKIRSTKLEDSAMYFCASTETGGGYTFGSGTRLTVV.

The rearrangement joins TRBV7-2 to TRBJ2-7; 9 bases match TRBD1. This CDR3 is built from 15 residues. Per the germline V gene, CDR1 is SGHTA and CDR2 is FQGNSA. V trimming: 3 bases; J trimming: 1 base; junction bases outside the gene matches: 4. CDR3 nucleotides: TGTGCCAGCAGCTTTTCCGGGACAGGGTCCTACGAGCAGTACTTC. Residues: CASSFSGTGSYEQYF.

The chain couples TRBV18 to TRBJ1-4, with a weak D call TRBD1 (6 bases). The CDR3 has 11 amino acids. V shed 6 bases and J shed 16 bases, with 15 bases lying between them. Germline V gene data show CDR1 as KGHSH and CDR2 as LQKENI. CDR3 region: CASSTGTLQFF. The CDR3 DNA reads TGTGCCAGCTCGACCGGGACACTCCAGTTTTTT.

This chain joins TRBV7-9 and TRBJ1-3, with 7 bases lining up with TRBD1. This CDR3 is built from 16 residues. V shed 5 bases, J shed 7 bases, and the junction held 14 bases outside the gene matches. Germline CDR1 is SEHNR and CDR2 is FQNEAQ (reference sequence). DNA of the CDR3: TGTGCCAGCAGCCTCCCCGGCGCAGGGGGTCACAACACCATATATTTT. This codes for CASSLPGAGGHNTIYF.

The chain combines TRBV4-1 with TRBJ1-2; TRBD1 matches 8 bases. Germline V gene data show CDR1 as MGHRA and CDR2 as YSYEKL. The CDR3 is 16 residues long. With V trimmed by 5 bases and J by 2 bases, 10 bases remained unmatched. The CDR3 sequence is CASSSRTGKTNYGYTF. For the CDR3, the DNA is TGCGCCAGCAGCTCAAGGACAGGGAAGACGAACTATGGCTACACCTTC.

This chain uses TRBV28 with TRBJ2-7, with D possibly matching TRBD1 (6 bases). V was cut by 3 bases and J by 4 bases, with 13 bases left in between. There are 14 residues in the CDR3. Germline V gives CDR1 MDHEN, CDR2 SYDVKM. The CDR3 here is CASSFYRAGYEQYF. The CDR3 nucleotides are TGTGCCAGCAGTTTCTACAGGGCGGGTTACGAGCAGTACTTC.

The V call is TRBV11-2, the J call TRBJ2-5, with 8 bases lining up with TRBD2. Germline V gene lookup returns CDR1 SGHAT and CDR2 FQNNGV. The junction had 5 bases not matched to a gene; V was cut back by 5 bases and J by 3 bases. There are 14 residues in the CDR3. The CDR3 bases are TGTGCCAGCAGCCGGACGGGGGGGGAAGAGACCCAGTACTTC. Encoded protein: CASSRTGGEETQYF.

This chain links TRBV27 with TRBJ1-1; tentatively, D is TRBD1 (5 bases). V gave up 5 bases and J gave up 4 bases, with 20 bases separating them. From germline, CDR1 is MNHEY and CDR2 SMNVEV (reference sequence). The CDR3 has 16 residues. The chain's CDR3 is CASSPQGREIGTEAFF. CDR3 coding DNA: TGTGCCAGCAGTCCCCAGGGTAGGGAGATAGGCACTGAAGCTTTCTTT.

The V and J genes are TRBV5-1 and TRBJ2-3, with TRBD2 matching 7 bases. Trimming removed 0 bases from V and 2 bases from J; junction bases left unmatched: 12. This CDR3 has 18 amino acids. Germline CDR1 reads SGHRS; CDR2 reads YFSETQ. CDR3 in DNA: TGCGCCAGCAGCTTGGAAGGGGTGCGGGGGATTTTCACAGATACGCAGTATTTT. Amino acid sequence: CASSLEGVRGIFTDTQYF.

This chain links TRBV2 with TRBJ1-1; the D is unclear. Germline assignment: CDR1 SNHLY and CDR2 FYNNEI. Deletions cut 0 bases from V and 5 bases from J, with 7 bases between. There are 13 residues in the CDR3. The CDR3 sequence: CASSEALLTEAFF. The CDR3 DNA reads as TGTGCCAGCAGTGAAGCGCTTCTTACTGAAGCTTTCTTT.

Here the CDR3 DNA reads TGTGCCACCAGTGGCAGGTCTGGTTCACCCCTCCACTTT. Translated, it gives CATSGRSGSPLHF. This sequence joins TRBV24-1 and TRBJ1-6, with D uncertain. V was clipped by 5 bases and J by 9 bases, with 10 bases between them. The germline CDR1 and CDR2 sequences are KGHDR and SFDVKD. The CDR3 is made up of 13 amino acids.